What follows are 21 T cell receptor beta chains derived from one specimen sequenced in a study of blood T cell repertoires in COVID-19. Repertoires were generated with immunoSEQ multiplex PCR, while TCRdb's copy carries only in-frame clones and drops some. The data show approximately 250,000 clones, with around 90% seen just once and over 2.5% held by the top ten. Sequencing was performed on PBMCs or T cells enriched from blood (not recorded which). The receptors originated from a woman aged 40 to 55 who had been exposed to COVID-19.

This chain uses TRBV28 with TRBJ1-2, with a tentative D call TRBD1 (6 bases). V lost 3 bases to trimming and J lost 0 bases, with 11 bases between them. This CDR3 comprises 15 residues. Germline CDR1 reads MDHEN; CDR2 reads SYDVKM. The CDR3 loop is CASSFAGAANYGYTF. The CDR3 DNA follows: TGTGCCAGCAGTTTCGCAGGGGCAGCTAACTATGGCTACACCTTC.

The chain links TRBV5-6 to TRBJ2-1, with 9 bases lining up with TRBD1. CDR1 and CDR2 (germline): SGHDT, YYEEEE. Trimming took 3 bases from V and 7 from J; bases not matched to a gene: 8. The CDR3 consists of 15 residues. Written as DNA, the CDR3 is TGTGCCAGCAGCTACCGATACAGGGGGCGGAATGAGCAGTTCTTC. Translating it yields CASSYRYRGRNEQFF.

V usage is TRBV12-3 or TRBV12-4 and J usage is TRBJ1-4; D uncertain. There are 13 residues in the CDR3. Trimming removed 3 bases at V and 3 bases at J, with 5 bases between. CDR3 amino acids: CASSFLANEKLFF. CDR3 nucleotide sequence: TGTGCCAGCAGTTTCCTAGCTAATGAAAAACTGTTTTTT.

This chain uses TRBV20-1 with TRBJ2-7; no clear D. This CDR3 region has 14 residues. In germline, CDR1 is DFQATT, CDR2 SNEGSKA (reference sequence). With 3 bases removed from V and 1 base from J, the gap between germline ends came to 13 bases. The CDR3, as DNA: TGCAGTGCTAGTCCCGGTTCCCGTTCCTACGAGCAGTACGTC. Amino acids: CSASPGSRSYEQYV.

In its sample, this clone was seen many times. The V gene is TRBV27, the J gene TRBJ1-2, with TRBD1 matching over 12 bases. Trimming removed 6 bases from V and 8 bases from J; junction bases left unmatched: 13. Germline V CDR1 and CDR2: MNHEY, SMNVEV (reference sequence). CDR3 length equals 16 residues. CDR3 residues: CASSPFGTGGKGGYTF. CDR3 nucleotides: TGTGCCAGCAGCCCGTTTGGGACAGGGGGCAAGGGCGGCTACACCTTC.

This clone was found a few times. The J gene is TRBJ1-2, the V gene TRBV4-1; D may be TRBD1 (5 bases). V lost 0 bases and J 6 bases, leaving 20 bases between the germline ends. Germline lookup yields CDR1 MGHRA and CDR2 YSYEKL. The CDR3 runs 17 residues. The CDR3 nucleotides read TGCGCCAGCAGCCAAGATGGTGCCGACAGCTCCTTTGATGGCTACACCTTC. It translates to CASSQDGADSSFDGYTF.

The gene calls are TRBV19 and TRBJ1-5; 10 nucleotides line up with TRBD1. Looked up from germline, CDR1 is LNHDA and CDR2 is SQIVND (reference sequence). With V trimmed by 6 bases and J by 4 bases, 0 bases remained unmatched. The CDR3 contains 13 residues. CDR3 nucleotide sequence: TGTGCCAGTAGGGGACAGGGGAATCAGCCCCAGCATTTT. Its protein product is CASRGQGNQPQHF.

The rearrangement uses TRBV29-1 and TRBJ1-5; D is possibly TRBD1 (5 bases). In germline, CDR1 is SQVTM, CDR2 ANQGSEA. Trimming stripped 5 bases from V and 6 bases from J, with 20 bases between. This CDR3 is built from 15 residues. This CDR3 is CSVTIGGYGIQPQHF. The DNA of the CDR3 is TGCAGCGTTACAATTGGGGGGTATGGGATTCAGCCCCAGCATTTT.

This chain links TRBV9 with TRBJ2-2; D may be TRBD1 (5 bases). CDR3 length: 15 residues. Germline V gives CDR1 SGDLS, CDR2 YYNGEE. Between the trimmed V and J ends, which lost 2 bases and 0 bases, there was a span of 8 bases. As DNA, the CDR3 is TGTGCCAGCAGCGTTTTACAGGCGAACACCGGGGAGCTGTTTTTT. Protein sequence: CASSVLQANTGELFF.

This sequence joins TRBV6-2 or TRBV6-3 and TRBJ2-1; TRBD2 aligns across 9 bases. The CDR3 loop spans 17 amino acids. Germline-derived CDR1 and CDR2 are MNHEY and SVGEGT. Losses at the gene ends were 0 bases for V and 5 bases for J; bases not matched to a gene: 8. The chain's CDR3 is CASSYSMGLAGNNEQFF. The CDR3 DNA sequence: TGTGCCAGCAGTTACTCGATGGGCCTAGCGGGGAACAATGAGCAGTTCTTC.

This clone was recorded only once. The chain recombines TRBV5-4 with TRBJ2-3, with TRBD1 identical over 7 bases. Per germline, CDR1 SGHNT and CDR2 YYREEE (reference sequence). With 6 bases clipped from V and 1 base from J, the junction kept 5 bases outside the gene matches. This CDR3 contains 14 residues. This CDR3 reads CASNDRAGTDTQYF. CDR3 nucleotide sequence: TGTGCCAGCAACGACAGGGCGGGCACAGATACGCAGTATTTT.

The V and J genes are TRBV6-5 and TRBJ1-6; D gene unclear. Germline V gives CDR1 MNHEY, CDR2 SVGAGI. Trimming removed 0 bases at V and 5 bases at J, with 8 bases between. This CDR3 has 15 amino acids. The CDR3 DNA is TGTGCCAGCAGTTACTCAGGACTAAATAATTCACCCCTCCACTTT. It encodes CASSYSGLNNSPLHF.

The chain is built from TRBV25-1 and TRBJ1-2; the D is unclear. V was pared by 2 bases and J by 5 bases, with 12 bases between. Germline-derived CDR1 and CDR2 are MGHDK and SYGVNS. The length of the CDR3 is 14 residues. CDR3 residues: CASSETWAVYGYTF. The CDR3, as DNA: TGTGCCAGCAGTGAAACGTGGGCAGTTTATGGCTACACCTTC.

V is TRBV28 and J is TRBJ1-2, with a weak D call TRBD1 (6 bases). The CDR3 sequence is 18 residues long. V lost 4 bases to trimming and J lost 3 bases, with 24 bases between them. Germline CDR1 and CDR2: MDHEN and SYDVKM. CDR3 sequence reads: CASSSSTPLIQGHYGYTF. The CDR3 DNA sequence: TGTGCCAGCAGTTCCTCTACCCCTCTCATACAGGGACACTATGGCTACACCTTC.

This chain links TRBV11-3 with TRBJ2-2, with 8 bases matching TRBD2. In germline, CDR1 is SGHNT, CDR2 YENEEA. With V trimmed by 7 bases and J by 1 base, 8 bases remained unmatched. There are 16 residues in the CDR3. In DNA form, the CDR3 reads TGTGCCAGCACCGCGGGGGCGGGAGGGAACACCGGGGAGCTGTTTTTT. Translated, it gives CASTAGAGGNTGELFF.

The chain carries TRBV4-1 and TRBJ2-1, with 8 bases matching TRBD1. The CDR3 contains 15 residues. CDR1 MGHRA and CDR2 YSYEKL come from the germline V gene. The V and J ends lost 5 bases and 7 bases, in that order; junction bases with no gene match: 10. The CDR3 DNA is TGCGCCAGCAGCAGACAGGGGTGGAGGGGTAATGAGCAGTTCTTC. Its protein product is CASSRQGWRGNEQFF.

The CDR3 reads CASSLWGVINEKLFF. For the CDR3, the DNA is TGTGCCAGCAGCTTGTGGGGGGTAATTAATGAAAAACTGTTTTTT. The chain carries TRBV5-4 and TRBJ1-4; a weak D match, TRBD1 (5 bases). The germline CDR1 and CDR2 sequences are SGHNT and YYREEE (reference sequence). CDR3 length: 15 residues. The germline V and J ends were trimmed by 1 base and 4 bases, with 11 bases remaining between them.

This sequence joins TRBV6-5 and TRBJ1-1; no clear D gene. V lost 7 bases to trimming and J lost 0 bases, with 15 bases between them. Germline CDR1 is MNHEY and CDR2 is SVGAGI. The CDR3 has 15 residues. The CDR3 DNA reads TGTGCCAGCACCGCCCAACCGGAGATGAACACTGAAGCTTTCTTT. Translating it yields CASTAQPEMNTEAFF.

This clone was recorded only once. The V gene is TRBV11-2, the J gene TRBJ2-7; 8 nucleotides agree with TRBD1. Trimming removed 4 bases from V and 2 bases from J; junction bases left unmatched: 7. The CDR3 covers 15 residues. CDR1 is SGHAT and CDR2 is FQNNGV in the germline V gene. Here the CDR3 reads CASSSTGTGAYEQYF. The CDR3 DNA is TGTGCCAGCAGCTCTACCGGGACAGGTGCCTACGAGCAGTACTTC.

The chain carries TRBV28 and TRBJ1-5, with 12 bases matching TRBD1. CDR3 size: 15 residues. J lost 5 bases, V lost 4 bases, and 3 bases had no gene match. Germline values: CDR1 MDHEN, CDR2 SYDVKM. CDR3 in amino acids: CASSSGQGADQPQHF. In nucleotides, the CDR3 is TGTGCCAGCAGTTCGGGACAGGGGGCAGATCAGCCCCAGCATTTT.

This clone occurred a few times. The chain carries TRBV6-2 or TRBV6-3 and TRBJ1-6; D remains ambiguous. Germline CDR1 and CDR2: MNHEY and SVGEGT. This CDR3 comprises 15 residues. Trimming removed 2 bases at V and 9 bases at J, with 14 bases between. The DNA for the CDR3 is TGTGCCAGCAGTTACCTAACGGCGGGAGGTTCACCCCTCCACTTT. Encoded protein: CASSYLTAGGSPLHF.